This is a list of T cell receptor beta chains from one sample in a study of long-term antiretroviral therapy in people with HIV. TCRdb's table, derived via immunoSEQ multiplex PCR, lists solely in-frame clones and lacks some. Here the sample spans some 33,000 clones, 82% being singletons. This material consisted of unsorted PBMCs, taken 0.6 years after starting antiretroviral therapy. The receptors were sampled from a man aged 18-30 years with HIV. The CDR3 runs from the conserved cysteine through the conserved F or W. D genes are given only for firm matches. The size entry is marked missing in some rows and otherwise reads once, few, many or a size class.

cdr3_aa cdr3_nt d_call v_call clone_size j_call
CASSLVAGGPEDTQYF TGCGCCAGCAGCTTGGTTGCGGGAGGGCCAGAGGATACGCAGTATTTT TRBD2 TRBV5-1 once TRBJ2-3
CASSSFDGTTDTQYF TGTGCCAGCAGCTCGTTTGACGGGACCACAGATACGCAGTATTTT . TRBV7-8 . TRBJ2-3
CASSPPGVGNTIYF TGTGCCAGCAGCCCTCCAGGGGTCGGAAACACCATATATTTT . TRBV6-6 . TRBJ1-3
CASTLGVGREQYF TGTGCCAGCACCCTGGGGGTTGGTCGCGAGCAGTACTTC . TRBV5-6 . TRBJ2-7
CASSGGLAPRDYNEQFF TGTGCCAGCAGCGGGGGACTAGCTCCCAGGGACTACAATGAGCAGTTCTTC TRBD2 TRBV5-4 once TRBJ2-1
CASSLSSGANVLTF TGTGCCAGCAGCTTATCTTCTGGGGCCAACGTCCTGACTTTC . TRBV7-9 . TRBJ2-6
CASSWGLASSYEQYF TGTGCCAGCAGTTGGGGACTAGCTAGCTCCTACGAGCAGTACTTC TRBD2 TRBV27 . TRBJ2-7
CASSIGRNEQFF TGTGCCAGCAGCATCGGCCGCAATGAGCAGTTCTTC . TRBV6-5 . TRBJ2-1
CASSQRRGEPQHF TGTGCCAGCAGCCAACGCAGGGGTGAGCCCCAGCATTTT . TRBV14 once TRBJ1-5
CASSESSRVAEQFF TGTGCCAGCAGTGAATCTAGCAGGGTAGCTGAGCAGTTCTTC . TRBV2 . TRBJ2-1
CASSLGQYIQYF TGTGCCAGCAGCTTAGGGCAGTACATTCAGTACTTC . TRBV7-9 . TRBJ2-4
CASSLEAGVGGDTQYF TGTGCCAGCAGCTTGGAGGCGGGAGTAGGTGGAGATACGCAGTATTTT TRBD2 TRBV5-4 . TRBJ2-3
CASNPGASPDTQYF TGTGCCAGCAACCCCGGGGCCAGCCCAGATACGCAGTATTTT . TRBV2 . TRBJ2-3
CASSMGGNTEAFF TGTGCCAGTAGTATGGGGGGAAACACTGAAGCTTTCTTT . TRBV19 . TRBJ1-1
CASSLGLAGERMDTQYF TGCGCCAGCAGCTTGGGACTAGCGGGAGAGAGAATGGATACGCAGTATTTT TRBD2 TRBV5-1 . TRBJ2-3
CSVLAEIYNEQFF TGCAGCGTCCTAGCGGAAATCTACAATGAGCAGTTCTTC TRBD2 TRBV29-1 . TRBJ2-1
CSVDQGRARNEQFF TGCAGCGTTGATCAAGGGAGGGCTCGCAATGAGCAGTTCTTC TRBD2 TRBV29-1 . TRBJ2-1
CASSAREGLGEQYF TGTGCCAGCAGCGCGAGGGAGGGACTCGGCGAGCAGTACTTC TRBD2 TRBV9 . TRBJ2-7
CASSPHNGGVYEQYF TGTGCCAGCAGCCCACATAACGGGGGGGTCTACGAGCAGTACTTC TRBD2 TRBV7-8 . TRBJ2-7
CASSSRLAAKIYEQYF TGTGCCAGCAGCTCGCGACTAGCGGCAAAGATCTACGAGCAGTACTTC TRBD2 TRBV11-2 . TRBJ2-7
CASSGRETYEQYF TGCGCCAGCAGTGGTAGGGAAACCTACGAGCAGTACTTC . TRBV5-1 . TRBJ2-7
CASRKQGRNTEAFF TGTGCCAGCAGAAAACAGGGTCGGAACACTGAAGCTTTCTTT . TRBV6-5 . TRBJ1-1
CASSPRHSAQHF TGTGCCAGCTCCCCGCGGCATTCGGCCCAGCATTTT . TRBV18 . TRBJ1-5
CASSRVLAETQYF TGTGCCAGTAGTCGAGTCCTAGCGGAGACCCAGTACTTC . TRBV19 . TRBJ2-5
CASRLGTGGTYEQYF TGTGCCAGCAGGCTCGGGACGGGTGGCACCTACGAGCAGTACTTC . TRBV6-5 . TRBJ2-7
CASTDYAGLNQPQHF TGTGCCAGTACCGACTACGCGGGACTTAATCAGCCCCAGCATTTT . TRBV19 . TRBJ1-5
CASSVGGRAGVTGELFF TGTGCCAGCAGCGTAGGAGGCAGGGCAGGGGTCACCGGGGAGCTGTTTTTT . TRBV9 . TRBJ2-2
CASSLDLGNQPQHF TGTGCCAGCAGCTTGGACCTGGGCAATCAGCCCCAGCATTTT . TRBV5-8 . TRBJ1-5
CASIQTGRGRGGYTF TGTGCCAGCATCCAGACAGGCCGGGGACGCGGGGGCTACACCTTC . TRBV7-2 . TRBJ1-2
CASSPQQGAETQYF TGTGCCAGCTCACCACAACAGGGGGCAGAGACCCAGTACTTC TRBD1 TRBV18 . TRBJ2-5
CASSLNGINYGYTF TGTGCCAGCAGCTTGAACGGGATTAACTATGGCTACACCTTC . TRBV7-2 . TRBJ1-2
CASSDSTGGSYGYTF TGTGCCAGCAGTGACAGTACAGGGGGCTCCTATGGCTACACCTTC TRBD1 TRBV6-4 . TRBJ1-2
CASSITGNMNTEAFF TGTGCCAGTAGTATCACAGGGAACATGAACACTGAAGCTTTCTTT . TRBV19 . TRBJ1-1
CASSQEGGVKGKLFF TGCGCCAGCAGCCAAGAAGGGGGCGTGAAGGGAAAACTGTTTTTT TRBD1 TRBV4-3 . TRBJ1-4
CASSLGLAGEAYEQYF TGTGCCAGCAGTTTAGGACTAGCGGGGGAGGCCTACGAGCAGTACTTC TRBD2 TRBV28 . TRBJ2-7
CSVLIPVFSEAFF TGCAGCGTTCTAATTCCAGTTTTCTCTGAAGCTTTCTTT . TRBV29-1 once TRBJ1-1
CASSLGGKGYGYTF TGTGCCAGCAGCTTAGGGGGAAAGGGCTATGGCTACACCTTC . TRBV7-8 . TRBJ1-2
CASSSLLGTQYF TGTGCCAGCAGTAGCCTTTTAGGGACCCAGTACTTC . TRBV6-5 . TRBJ2-5
CASSGLAGGLFTDTQYF TGTGCCAGCAGTGGTCTAGCGGGAGGCCTATTCACAGATACGCAGTATTTT TRBD2 TRBV28 . TRBJ2-3
CSVAQGPYYGYTF TGCAGCGTTGCTCAGGGGCCTTACTATGGCTACACCTTC . TRBV29-1 . TRBJ1-2
CASSESGGRWLNVLTF TGTGCCAGCAGTGAATCGGGGGGTCGTTGGCTCAACGTCCTGACTTTC TRBD2 TRBV6-1 . TRBJ2-6
CASSLLTLLPYF TGTGCCAGCAGCTTATTGACCCTTCTGCCGTATTTT . TRBV11-2 . TRBJ2-3
CASTVYLGGLNYGYTF TGTGCCAGCACAGTTTATTTAGGGGGTTTGAACTATGGCTACACCTTC . TRBV28 . TRBJ1-2
CASSRDRGLHEQYF TGTGCCAGCAGCCGGGACAGGGGTCTTCACGAGCAGTACTTC TRBD1 TRBV2 . TRBJ2-7
CASSVYQETQYF TGTGCCAGCAGCGTTTACCAAGAGACCCAGTACTTC . TRBV5-4 . TRBJ2-5
CASSLVVGGPYEQYF TGTGCCAGCAGCTTAGTAGTAGGAGGTCCCTACGAGCAGTACTTC . TRBV7-9 few TRBJ2-7
CASSRDREETQYF TGTGCCAGCAGCCGGGACAGGGAAGAGACCCAGTACTTC TRBD1 TRBV5-6 . TRBJ2-5
CASSWGGGYTEAFF TGTGCCAGCAGTTGGGGGGGCGGGTACACTGAAGCTTTCTTT . TRBV28 . TRBJ1-1
CASSPTGTSGVDTQYF TGTGCCAGCAGCCCGACCGGGACTAGCGGAGTGGATACGCAGTATTTT TRBD2 TRBV5-4 . TRBJ2-3